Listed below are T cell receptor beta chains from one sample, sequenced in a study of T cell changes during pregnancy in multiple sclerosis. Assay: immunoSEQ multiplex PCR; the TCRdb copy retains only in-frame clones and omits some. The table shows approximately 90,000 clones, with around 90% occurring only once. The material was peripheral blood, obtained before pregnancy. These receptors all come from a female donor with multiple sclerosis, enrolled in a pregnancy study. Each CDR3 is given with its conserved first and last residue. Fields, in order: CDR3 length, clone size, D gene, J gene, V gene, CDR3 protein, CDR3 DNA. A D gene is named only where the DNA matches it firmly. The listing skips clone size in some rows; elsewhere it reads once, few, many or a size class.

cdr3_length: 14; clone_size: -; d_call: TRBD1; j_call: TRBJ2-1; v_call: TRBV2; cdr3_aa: CAVLRDRAYNEQFF; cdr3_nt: TGTGCCGTCCTACGGGACAGGGCCTACAATGAGCAGTTCTTC
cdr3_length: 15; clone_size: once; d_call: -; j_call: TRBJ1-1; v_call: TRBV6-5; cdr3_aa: CASSSLDRLNTEAFF; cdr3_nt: TGTGCCAGCAGTTCCCTAGACAGGTTGAACACTGAAGCTTTCTTT
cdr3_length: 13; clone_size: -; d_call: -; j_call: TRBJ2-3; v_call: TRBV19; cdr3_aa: CASSISGTDTQYF; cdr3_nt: TGTGCCAGTAGCATCTCGGGGACAGATACGCAGTATTTT
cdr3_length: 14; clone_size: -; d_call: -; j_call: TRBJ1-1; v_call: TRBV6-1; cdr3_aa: CASSEANSLFEAFF; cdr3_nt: TGTGCCAGCAGTGAAGCGAACAGTCTGTTTGAAGCTTTCTTT
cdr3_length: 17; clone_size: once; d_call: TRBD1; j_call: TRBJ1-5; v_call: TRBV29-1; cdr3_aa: CSVLGGGVSFSNQPQHF; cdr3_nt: TGCAGCGTTCTAGGAGGGGGCGTGAGCTTCAGCAATCAGCCCCAGCATTTT
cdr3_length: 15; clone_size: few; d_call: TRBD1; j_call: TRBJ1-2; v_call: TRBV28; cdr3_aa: CASSPNRGRNYGYTF; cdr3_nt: TGTGCCAGCAGTCCTAACAGGGGGCGGAACTATGGCTACACCTTC
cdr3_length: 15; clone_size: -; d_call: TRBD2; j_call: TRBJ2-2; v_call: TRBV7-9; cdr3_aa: CASSPGLAVTGELFF; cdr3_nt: TGTGCCAGCAGCCCGGGACTAGCGGTTACCGGGGAGCTGTTTTTT
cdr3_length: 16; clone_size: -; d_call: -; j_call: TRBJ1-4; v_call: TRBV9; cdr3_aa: CASSPGKGATNEKLFF; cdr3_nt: TGTGCCAGCAGCCCGGGGAAGGGTGCAACTAATGAAAAACTGTTTTTT
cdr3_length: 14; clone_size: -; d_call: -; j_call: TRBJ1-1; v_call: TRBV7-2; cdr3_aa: CASSLLRGNTEAFF; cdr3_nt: TGTGCCAGCAGCTTATTACGAGGGAACACTGAAGCTTTCTTT
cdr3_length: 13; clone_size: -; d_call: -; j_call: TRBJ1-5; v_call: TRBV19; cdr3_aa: CASRRQFNQPQHF; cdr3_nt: TGTGCCAGCCGGAGGCAGTTCAATCAGCCCCAGCATTTT
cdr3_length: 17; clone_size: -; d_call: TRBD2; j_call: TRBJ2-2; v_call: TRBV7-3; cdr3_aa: CASSLLAGGPHTGELFF; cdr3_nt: TGTGCCAGCAGCCTGTTAGCGGGAGGGCCGCACACCGGGGAGCTGTTTTTT
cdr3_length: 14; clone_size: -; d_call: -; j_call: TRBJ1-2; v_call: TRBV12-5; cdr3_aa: CASGLPRGAYGYTF; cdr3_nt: TGTGCTAGTGGTTTGCCACGCGGGGCATATGGCTACACCTTC
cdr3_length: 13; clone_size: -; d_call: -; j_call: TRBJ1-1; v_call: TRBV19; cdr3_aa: CASSSYMNTEAFF; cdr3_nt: TGTGCCAGTAGTTCTTACATGAACACTGAAGCTTTCTTT
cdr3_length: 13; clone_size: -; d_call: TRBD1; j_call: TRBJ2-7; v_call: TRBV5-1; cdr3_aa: CASSTDRVDEQYF; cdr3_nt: TGCGCCAGCAGCACGGACAGGGTAGACGAGCAGTACTTC
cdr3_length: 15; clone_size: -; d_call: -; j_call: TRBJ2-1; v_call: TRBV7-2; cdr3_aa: CASSPLGGGLGEQFF; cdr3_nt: TGTGCCAGCAGTCCTCTGGGGGGGGGCCTCGGTGAGCAGTTCTTC
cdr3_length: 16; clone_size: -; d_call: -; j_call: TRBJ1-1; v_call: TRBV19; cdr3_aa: CASTPRWEGMNTEAFF; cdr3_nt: TGTGCCAGTACCCCACGTTGGGAGGGGATGAACACTGAAGCTTTCTTT
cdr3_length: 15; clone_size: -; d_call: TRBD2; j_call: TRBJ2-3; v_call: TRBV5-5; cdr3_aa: CASSLGLAGPDTQYF; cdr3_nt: TGTGCCAGCAGCTTGGGACTAGCGGGGCCAGATACGCAGTATTTT
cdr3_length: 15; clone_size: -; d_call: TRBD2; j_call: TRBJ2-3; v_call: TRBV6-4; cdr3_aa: CASSEIAGATDTQYF; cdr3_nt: TGTGCCAGCAGTGAAATAGCGGGAGCAACAGATACGCAGTATTTT
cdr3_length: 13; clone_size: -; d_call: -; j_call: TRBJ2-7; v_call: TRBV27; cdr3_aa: CASSRGTFYEQYF; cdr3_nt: TGTGCCAGCAGTAGAGGGACATTCTACGAGCAGTACTTC
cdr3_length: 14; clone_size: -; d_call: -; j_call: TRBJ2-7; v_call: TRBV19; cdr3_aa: CASSSLAVNYEQYF; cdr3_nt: TGTGCCAGTAGTTCTCTGGCGGTAAACTACGAGCAGTACTTC
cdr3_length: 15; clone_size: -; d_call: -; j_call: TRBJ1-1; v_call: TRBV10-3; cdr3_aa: CAISESLRGGGAAFF; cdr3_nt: TGTGCCATCAGTGAGTCGTTAAGGGGCGGAGGGGCAGCTTTCTTT
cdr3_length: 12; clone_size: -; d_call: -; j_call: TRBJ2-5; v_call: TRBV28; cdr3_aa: CASSFNRETQYF; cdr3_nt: TGTGCCAGCAGTTTTAACCGGGAGACCCAGTACTTC
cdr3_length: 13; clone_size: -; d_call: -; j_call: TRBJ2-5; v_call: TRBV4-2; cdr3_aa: CASSQLIAETQYF; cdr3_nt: TGTGCCAGCAGCCAACTTATCGCGGAGACCCAGTACTTC
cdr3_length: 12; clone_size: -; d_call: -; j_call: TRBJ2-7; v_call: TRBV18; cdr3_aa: CASSSSSYEQYF; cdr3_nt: TGTGCCAGCTCATCGAGCTCCTACGAGCAGTACTTC
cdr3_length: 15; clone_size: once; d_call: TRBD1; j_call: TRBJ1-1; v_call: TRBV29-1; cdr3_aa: CSVAAPGQAGTEAFF; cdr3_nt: TGCAGCGTTGCAGCTCCGGGACAGGCGGGCACTGAAGCTTTCTTT